This entry features one TCR beta chain sequence. The CDR3 totals 16 residues. Trimming cost V 1 base and J 9 bases, with 16 bases left between them. Germline CDR1 LGHDT, CDR2 YNNKEL (reference sequence). This sample stems from a study of blood T cell repertoires in COVID-19. For the study at large: T cells, B-cell-depleted T cells, or PBMCs provided the cDNA or gDNA that served as material.

The table came from immunoSEQ multiplex PCR; TCRdb's copy has only in-frame clones and leaves some out. The sample consists of around 200,000 clones, approximately 80% of them appearing once. This TCR came from a woman aged 40 to 49 with COVID-19, enrolled during active disease. The sequenced sample consisted of peripheral blood. The chain combines TRBV3-1 (or the pseudogene TRBV3-2) with TRBJ1-6, with a weak D call TRBD1 (6 bases). The CDR3 reads CASSQGGGGGISPLHF. CDR3 bases: TGTGCCAGCAGCCAAGGGGGAGGGGGGGGTATTTCACCCCTCCACTTT.